One T cell receptor beta chain is described in this entry. The antigen remains unidentified. These data belong to a study of T cells expressing NK-cell markers. Study-level background: Sorted CD3+CD56+NKG2C+, CD3+CD56+NKG2C- and CD3+CD56-NKG2C+ T cells supplied TCR beta repertoires. The eight sequenced donors comprised seven who were HCMV-seropositive and one who was seronegative.

TCRdb reanalyzed the 5' RACE reads, giving one entry per CDR3 protein sequence and no DNA. The data show some 340,000 distinct CDR3 sequences, and the top ten clones hold roughly 5.2%. CDR3 length equals 13 residues. Germline V gives CDR1 LGHDT, CDR2 YNNKEL (reference sequence). Notes on the study in general: In 5 or 6 donors, dominant CD3+CD56+NKG2C+ clonotypes ranked among the top 10 CD8+ clonotypes. For a few donors, these clonotypes were likewise the leading ones in the CD3+CD56-NKG2C+ fraction.

The chain links TRBV3-1 to TRBJ1-1. The clonotype comes from a man aged 18-70 years in good health. Source material: blood T cells: a sorted CD56 or NKG2C T cell subset, CD4+ or CD8+ T cells, or bulk PBMC T cells (not recorded which). CDR3: CASSHLGRPEAFF.